The text below deals with one T cell receptor beta chain. Its antigen is not known. This entry comes from a study of Ad26.COV2.S vaccination and SARS-CoV-2 variants. General study results and limits: Measures of TCR breadth and depth may have fallen short of total T cell responses. Vaccine recipients and placebo recipients showed similar non-spike TCR breadth.

Regarding treatment: roughly 20 received Ad26.COV2.S at low or high dose, single or two shots; 5 received placebo; per-sample allocation not given. Day 63 following the first vaccine or placebo injection was when the samples were taken. This CDR3 has 14 amino acids. Germline V CDR1 and CDR2: SGHDT, YYEEEE. V lost 0 bases and J lost 6, with 12 bases in between. Data came from immunoSEQ multiplex PCR; TCRdb stores just in-frame clones and leaves some out. The table records 300,000 to 400,000 clones, roughly 90% of them present only once. The sequences come from peripheral blood, collected in a trial of Ad26.COV2.S vaccine versus placebo. This clonotype originated in a person between 18 and 65 years old who received the Ad26.COV2.S COVID-19 vaccine or a placebo. V is TRBV5-6 and J is TRBJ1-2; D uncertain. DNA for the CDR3: TGTGCCAGCAGCTTGGTCGTTAGCCTCAATGGCTACACCTTC. Residues: CASSLVVSLNGYTF. Based on the CDR3 plus reference TRBV5-6 and TRBJ1-2, the full variable domain is DAGVTQSPTHLIKTRGQQVTLRCSPKSGHDTVSWYQQALGQGPQFIFQYYEEEERQRGNFPDRFSGHQFPNYSSELNVNALLLGDSALYLCASSLVVSLNGYTFGSGTRLTVV.